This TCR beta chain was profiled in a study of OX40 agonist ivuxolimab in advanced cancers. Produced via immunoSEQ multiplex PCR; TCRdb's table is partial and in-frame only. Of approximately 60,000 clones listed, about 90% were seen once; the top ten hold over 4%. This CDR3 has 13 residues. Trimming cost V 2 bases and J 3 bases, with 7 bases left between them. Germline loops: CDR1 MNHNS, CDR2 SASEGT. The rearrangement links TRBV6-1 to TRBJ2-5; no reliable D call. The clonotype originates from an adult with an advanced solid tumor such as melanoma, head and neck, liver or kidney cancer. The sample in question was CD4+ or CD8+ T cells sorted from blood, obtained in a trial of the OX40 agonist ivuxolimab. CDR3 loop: CASSEIPKETQYF. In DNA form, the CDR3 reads TGTGCCAGCAGTGAAATCCCCAAAGAGACCCAGTACTTC.